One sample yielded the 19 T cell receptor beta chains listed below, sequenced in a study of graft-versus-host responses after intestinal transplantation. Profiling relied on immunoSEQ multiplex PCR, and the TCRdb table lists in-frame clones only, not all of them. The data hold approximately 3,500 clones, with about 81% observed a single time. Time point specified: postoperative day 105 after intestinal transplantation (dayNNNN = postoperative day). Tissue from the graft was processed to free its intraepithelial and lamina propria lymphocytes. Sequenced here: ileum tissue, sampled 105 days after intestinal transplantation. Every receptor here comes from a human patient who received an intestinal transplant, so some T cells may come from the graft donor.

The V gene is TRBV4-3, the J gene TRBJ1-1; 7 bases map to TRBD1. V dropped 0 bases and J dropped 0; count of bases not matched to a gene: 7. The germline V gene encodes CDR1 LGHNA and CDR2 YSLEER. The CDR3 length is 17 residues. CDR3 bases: TGCGCCAGCAGCCAAGACCCGACAGGGTCAATGAACACTGAAGCTTTCTTT. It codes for CASSQDPTGSMNTEAFF.

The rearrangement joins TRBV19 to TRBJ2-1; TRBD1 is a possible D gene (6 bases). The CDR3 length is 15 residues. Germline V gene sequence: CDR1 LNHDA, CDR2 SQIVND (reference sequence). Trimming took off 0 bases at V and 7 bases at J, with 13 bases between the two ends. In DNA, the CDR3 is TGTGCCAGTAGTATAGATGGCCCACAGGGAAATGAGCAGTTCTTC. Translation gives CASSIDGPQGNEQFF. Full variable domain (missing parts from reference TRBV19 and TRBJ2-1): DGGITQSPKYLFRKEGQNVTLSCEQNLNHDAMYWYRQDPGQGLRLIYYSQIVNDFQKGDIAEGYSVSREKKESFPLTVTSAQKNPTAFYLCASSIDGPQGNEQFFGPGTRLTVL.

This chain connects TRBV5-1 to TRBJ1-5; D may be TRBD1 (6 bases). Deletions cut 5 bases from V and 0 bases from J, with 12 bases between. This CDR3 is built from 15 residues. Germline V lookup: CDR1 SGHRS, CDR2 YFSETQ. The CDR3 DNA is TGCGCCAGCAGATGGGACACCTATAGCAATCAGCCCCAGCATTTT. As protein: CASRWDTYSNQPQHF.

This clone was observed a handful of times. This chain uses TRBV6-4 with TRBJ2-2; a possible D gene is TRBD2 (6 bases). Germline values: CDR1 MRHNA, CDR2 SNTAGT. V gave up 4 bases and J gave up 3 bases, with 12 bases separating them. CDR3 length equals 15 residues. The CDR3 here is CASSAGGKDTGELFF. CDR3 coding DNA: TGTGCCAGCAGTGCTGGCGGGAAGGACACCGGGGAGCTGTTTTTT.

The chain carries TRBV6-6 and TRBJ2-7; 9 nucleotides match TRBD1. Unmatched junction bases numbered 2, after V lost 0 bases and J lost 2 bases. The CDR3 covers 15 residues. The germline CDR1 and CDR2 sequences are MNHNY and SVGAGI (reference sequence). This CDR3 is CASSYSGQGTYEQYF. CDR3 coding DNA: TGTGCCAGCAGTTACTCGGGACAGGGAACCTACGAGCAGTACTTC.

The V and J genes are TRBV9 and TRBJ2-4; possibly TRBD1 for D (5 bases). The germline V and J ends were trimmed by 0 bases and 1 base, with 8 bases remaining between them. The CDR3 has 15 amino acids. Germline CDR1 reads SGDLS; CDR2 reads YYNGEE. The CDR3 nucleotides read TGTGCCAGCAGCGTAGCTTCAGGGGCCAAAAACATTCAGTACTTC. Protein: CASSVASGAKNIQYF. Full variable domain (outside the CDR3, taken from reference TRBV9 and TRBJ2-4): DSGVTQTPKHLITATGQRVTLRCSPRSGDLSVYWYQQSLDQGLQFLIQYYNGEERAKGNILERFSAQQFPDLHSELNLSSLELGDSALYFCASSVASGAKNIQYFGAGTRLSVL.

CDR3 in DNA: TGTGCCAGTAGTCTGCGATCCCGGGGCTACGAGCAGTACTTC. Residues: CASSLRSRGYEQYF. J is TRBJ2-7 and V is TRBV19, with a tentative D call TRBD2 (5 bases). Trimming removed 5 bases from V and 3 bases from J, with 14 bases in between. The CDR3 covers 14 residues. Per germline, CDR1 LNHDA and CDR2 SQIVND (reference sequence). Combining the CDR3 with reference TRBV19 and TRBJ2-7 gives the whole variable domain DGGITQSPKYLFRKEGQNVTLSCEQNLNHDAMYWYRQDPGQGLRLIYYSQIVNDFQKGDIAEGYSVSREKKESFPLTVTSAQKNPTAFYLCASSLRSRGYEQYFGPGTRLTVT.

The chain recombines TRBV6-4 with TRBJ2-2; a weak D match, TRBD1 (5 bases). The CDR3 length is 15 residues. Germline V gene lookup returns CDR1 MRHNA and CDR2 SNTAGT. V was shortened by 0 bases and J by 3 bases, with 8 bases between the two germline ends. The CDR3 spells CASSDSGAHTGELFF. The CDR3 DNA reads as TGTGCCAGCAGTGACTCAGGGGCGCACACCGGGGAGCTGTTTTTT.

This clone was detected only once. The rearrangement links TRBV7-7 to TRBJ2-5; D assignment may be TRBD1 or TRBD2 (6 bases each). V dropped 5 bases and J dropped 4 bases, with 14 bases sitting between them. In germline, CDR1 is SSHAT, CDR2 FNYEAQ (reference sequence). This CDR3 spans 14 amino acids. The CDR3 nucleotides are TGTGCCAGCAGCCCACGGGGGCGCAGAGAGACCCAGTACTTC. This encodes CASSPRGRRETQYF.

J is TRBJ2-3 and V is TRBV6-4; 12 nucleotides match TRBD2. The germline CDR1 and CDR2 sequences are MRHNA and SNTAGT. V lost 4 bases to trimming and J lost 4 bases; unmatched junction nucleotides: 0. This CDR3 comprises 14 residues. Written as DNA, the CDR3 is TGTGCCAGCAGTGCTAGCGGGGGGGCAGATACGCAGTATTTT. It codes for CASSASGGADTQYF.

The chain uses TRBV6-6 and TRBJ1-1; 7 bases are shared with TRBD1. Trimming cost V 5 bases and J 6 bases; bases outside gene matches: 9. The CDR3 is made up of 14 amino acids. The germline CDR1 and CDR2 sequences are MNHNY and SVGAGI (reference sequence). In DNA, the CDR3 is TGTGCCAGCAGTGGACAGGTCCGGCTTGCTGAAGCTTTCTTT. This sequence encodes CASSGQVRLAEAFF.

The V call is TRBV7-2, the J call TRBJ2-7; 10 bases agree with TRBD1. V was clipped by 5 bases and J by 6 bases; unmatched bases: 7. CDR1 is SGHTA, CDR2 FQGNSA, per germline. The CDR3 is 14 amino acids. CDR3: CASSGRDRGGEQYF. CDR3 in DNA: TGTGCCAGCAGCGGCCGGGACAGGGGTGGCGAGCAGTACTTC.

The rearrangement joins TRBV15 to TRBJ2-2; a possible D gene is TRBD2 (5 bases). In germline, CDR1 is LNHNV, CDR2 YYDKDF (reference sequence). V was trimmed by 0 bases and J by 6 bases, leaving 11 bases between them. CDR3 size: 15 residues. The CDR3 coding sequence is TGTGCCACCAGCAGAGAGGCTAGCCCGGCCGGGGAGCTGTTTTTT. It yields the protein CATSREASPAGELFF.

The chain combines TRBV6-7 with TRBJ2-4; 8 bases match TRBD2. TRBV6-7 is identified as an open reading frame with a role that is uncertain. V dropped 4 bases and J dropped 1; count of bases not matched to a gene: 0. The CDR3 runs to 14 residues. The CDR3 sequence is CASSSGGAKNIQYF. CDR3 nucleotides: TGTGCCAGCAGTTCGGGGGGGGCCAAAAACATTCAGTACTTC.

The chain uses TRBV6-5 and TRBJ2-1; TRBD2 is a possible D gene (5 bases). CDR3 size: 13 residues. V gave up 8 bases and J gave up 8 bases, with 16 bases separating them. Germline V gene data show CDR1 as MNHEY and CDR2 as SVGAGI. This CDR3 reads CASRRTRSHEQFF. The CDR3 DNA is TGTGCCAGCCGTCGCACTAGGAGCCATGAGCAGTTCTTC.

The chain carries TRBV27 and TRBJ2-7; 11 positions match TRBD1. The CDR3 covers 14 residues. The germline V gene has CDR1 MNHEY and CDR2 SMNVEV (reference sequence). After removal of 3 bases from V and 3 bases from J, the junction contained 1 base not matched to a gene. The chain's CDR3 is CASSFGTGGYEQYF. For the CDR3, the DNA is TGTGCCAGCAGTTTCGGGACAGGGGGCTACGAGCAGTACTTC.

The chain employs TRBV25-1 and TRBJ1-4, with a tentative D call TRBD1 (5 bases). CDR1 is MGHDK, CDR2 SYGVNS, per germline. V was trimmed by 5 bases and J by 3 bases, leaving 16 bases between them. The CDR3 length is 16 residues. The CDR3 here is CASSHPKRGANEKLFF. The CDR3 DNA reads TGTGCCAGCAGTCATCCAAAGAGGGGAGCTAATGAAAAACTGTTTTTT.

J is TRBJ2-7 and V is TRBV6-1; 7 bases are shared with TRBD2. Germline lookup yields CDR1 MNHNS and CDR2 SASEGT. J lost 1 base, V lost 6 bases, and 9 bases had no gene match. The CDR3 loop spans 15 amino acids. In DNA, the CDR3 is TGTGCCAGCAGGAGCGGGACTGCGTCATCCTACGAGCAGTACTTC. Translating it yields CASRSGTASSYEQYF.

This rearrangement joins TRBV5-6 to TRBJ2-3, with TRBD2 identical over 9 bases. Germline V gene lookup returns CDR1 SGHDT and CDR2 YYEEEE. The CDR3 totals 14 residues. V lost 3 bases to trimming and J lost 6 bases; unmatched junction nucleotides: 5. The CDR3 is CASSSTSGWDTQYF. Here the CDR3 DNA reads TGTGCCAGCAGCTCCACTAGCGGGTGGGATACGCAGTATTTT.